The rows below give T cell receptor beta chains drawn from one sample of a study of blood T cell repertoires in COVID-19. This table comes from immunoSEQ multiplex PCR, and its TCRdb copy is limited to in-frame clones, with some not included. Of approximately 150,000 clones in the sample, around 84% were seen once. Sequenced: peripheral blood. All receptors come from a human donor in a cohort sampled during active COVID-19. Each CDR3 is given with its conserved first and last residue. Fields, in order: J gene, D gene, clone size, V gene, CDR3 protein, CDR3 DNA. D genes are given only for firm matches. The size of a clone is reported for some rows only, either as once, few or many, or as a class for expanded clones.

J: TRBJ2-6
D: NA
size: NA
V: TRBV6-5
CDR3: CASSYEPSGANVLTF
DNA: TGTGCCAGCAGTTACGAGCCGTCTGGGGCCAACGTCCTGACTTTC

J: TRBJ1-4
D: NA
size: NA
V: TRBV15
CDR3: CATSREAATNEKLFF
DNA: TGTGCCACCAGCAGAGAGGCTGCAACTAATGAAAAACTGTTTTTT

J: TRBJ2-5
D: NA
size: NA
V: TRBV9
CDR3: CASSLETKETQYF
DNA: TGTGCCAGCAGCCTTGAAACTAAGGAGACCCAGTACTTC

J: TRBJ2-3
D: TRBD2
size: NA
V: TRBV5-1
CDR3: CASSGRLAGGADTQYF
DNA: TGCGCCAGCAGCGGAAGACTAGCGGGAGGGGCAGATACGCAGTATTTT

J: TRBJ2-3
D: TRBD2
size: NA
V: TRBV11-1
CDR3: CASSLNAGLAADTQYF
DNA: TGTGCCAGCAGCTTAAACGCGGGACTAGCGGCAGATACGCAGTATTTT

J: TRBJ2-3
D: NA
size: NA
V: TRBV27
CDR3: CASSFTQGSYTDTQYF
DNA: TGTGCCAGCAGTTTCACCCAGGGGTCCTACACAGATACGCAGTATTTT

J: TRBJ1-2
D: NA
size: NA
V: TRBV12-3/TRBV12-4
CDR3: CASSLGTMDGYTF
DNA: TGTGCCAGCAGTTTAGGGACTATGGATGGCTACACCTTC

J: TRBJ2-4
D: NA
size: NA
V: TRBV2
CDR3: CASKGGIAKNIQYF
DNA: TGTGCCAGCAAAGGGGGAATAGCCAAAAACATTCAGTACTTC

J: TRBJ2-2
D: NA
size: NA
V: TRBV4-2
CDR3: CASSQEILGNTGELFF
DNA: TGTGCCAGCAGCCAAGAGATTCTAGGGAACACCGGGGAGCTGTTTTTT

J: TRBJ1-1
D: NA
size: NA
V: TRBV12-3/TRBV12-4
CDR3: CASGGTGRGEAFF
DNA: TGTGCCAGCGGGGGAACAGGGAGGGGTGAAGCTTTCTTT

J: TRBJ1-1
D: NA
size: NA
V: TRBV4-1
CDR3: CASSQATIGVFTEAFF
DNA: TGCGCCAGCAGCCAAGCGACCATAGGGGTTTTCACTGAAGCTTTCTTT

J: TRBJ1-1
D: NA
size: NA
V: TRBV28
CDR3: CASSSSLGGARNTEAFF
DNA: TGTGCCAGCAGTTCCTCCCTGGGGGGGGCGCGGAACACTGAAGCTTTCTTT

J: TRBJ1-6
D: TRBD1
size: NA
V: TRBV4-2
CDR3: CASSQAEGQGDQNSPLHF
DNA: TGTGCCAGCAGCCAGGCCGAAGGACAGGGGGATCAAAATTCACCCCTCCACTTT

J: TRBJ1-1
D: NA
size: NA
V: TRBV28
CDR3: CASSPRGSRRDTEAFF
DNA: TGTGCCAGCAGTCCCCGCGGCAGCCGCCGGGACACTGAAGCTTTCTTT

J: TRBJ2-5
D: TRBD1
size: once
V: TRBV7-6
CDR3: CASSLAGRGRQETQYF
DNA: TGTGCCAGCAGCTTAGCGGGCAGGGGGCGGCAAGAGACCCAGTACTTC